Below are 13 T cell receptor beta chains sequenced from a single sample in a study of T cell repertoires in cytomegalovirus infection. Antigens of these TCRs are unknown. MiXCR, run by TCRdb on the reads, gives a single entry per CDR3 protein. The sample holds hundreds of thousands of distinct CDR3 sequences; 40% to 50% are singletons and the top ten take around two fifths. This sample comprised cultured PBMCs, obtained from culture after CMV antigen stimulation. These receptor sequences come from a human donor in good health (CMV status not recorded). Some clones in this sample may be carry-over from other donors' samples.

The gene calls are TRBV11-3 and TRBJ2-5; the D call may be TRBD1 or TRBD2 (6 bases each). The V and J ends lost 4 bases and 4 bases respectively, with 16 bases between them. Germline assignment: CDR1 SGHNT and CDR2 YENEEA. CDR3 length: 15 residues. The CDR3 DNA is TGTGCCAGCAGCTCCGCCGGAGGGGGTATAGAGACCCAGTACTTC. Protein sequence: CASSSAGGGIETQYF. Full variable domain (missing parts from reference TRBV11-3 and TRBJ2-5): EAGVVQSPRYKIIEKKQPVAFWCNPISGHNTLYWYLQNLGQGPELLIRYENEEAVDDSQLPKDRFSAERLKGVDSTLKIQPAELGDSAVYLCASSSAGGGIETQYFGPGTRLLVL.

The J gene is TRBJ2-1, the V gene TRBV3-1; D unresolved. CDR3 length equals 12 residues. V shed 0 bases and J shed 9 bases, with 6 bases lying between them. Germline values: CDR1 LGHDT, CDR2 YNNKEL (reference sequence). The CDR3 here is CASSQDAGEQFF. The DNA of the CDR3 is TGTGCCAGCAGCCAAGATGCCGGTGAGCAGTTCTTC.

The chain carries TRBV14 and TRBJ2-1; D call uncertain. CDR3 length: 11 amino acids. Trimming took off 2 bases at V and 10 bases at J, with 6 bases between the two ends. The germline gives CDR1 SGHDN, CDR2 FVKESK. The CDR3 protein is CASSQYLEQFF. The CDR3 bases are TGTGCCAGCAGCCAATATCTCGAGCAGTTCTTC.

This chain joins TRBV6-2 or TRBV6-3 and TRBJ1-2; the D is unclear. This CDR3 is 14 amino acids long. Per germline, CDR1 MNHEY and CDR2 SVGEGT. Trimming shortened V by 5 bases and J by 1 base, and 11 bases separated the two germline ends. The CDR3 region has the DNA TGTGCCAGCAGTCCTACTATGCGTAACTATGGCTACACCTTC. This codes for CASSPTMRNYGYTF.

This clonotype has more than one count but fewer than ten. The chain employs TRBV7-2 and TRBJ2-3; D gene unclear. The CDR3 runs 14 residues. Between the trimmed V and J ends, which lost 2 bases and 7 bases, there was a span of 13 bases. Per germline, CDR1 SGHTA and CDR2 FQGNSA. CDR3 DNA sequence: TGTGCCAGCAGCTTAACGCCCGGACCAAATACGCAGTATTTT. Translated: CASSLTPGPNTQYF.

This clonotype occurred once. The chain couples TRBV5-1 to TRBJ1-2; possibly TRBD1 for D (6 bases). The CDR3 has 14 amino acids. CDR1 SGHRS and CDR2 YFSETQ come from the germline V gene. V gave up 2 bases and J gave up 6 bases, with 14 bases separating them. In DNA form, the CDR3 reads TGCGCCAGCAGCTTCAGGGGACGGAAGGATGGCTACACCTTC. Amino acid sequence: CASSFRGRKDGYTF.

This rearrangement joins TRBV27 to TRBJ2-5; D might be TRBD1 (6 bases). V was trimmed by 5 bases and J by 1 base, leaving 11 bases between them. CDR1 is MNHEY and CDR2 is SMNVEV in the germline V gene (reference sequence). CDR3 length equals 14 residues. The CDR3: CASSRGSAQETQYF. The CDR3 DNA follows: TGTGCCAGCAGTAGGGGGAGCGCCCAAGAGACCCAGTACTTC.

The V gene is TRBV6-1, the J gene TRBJ1-1; possible D gene TRBD1, 5 bases. CDR3 length: 11 residues. CDR1 is MNHNS, CDR2 SASEGT, per germline. Between the trimmed V and J ends, which lost 10 bases and 11 bases, there was a span of 17 bases. The DNA for the CDR3 is TGTGCCACCCGAGATGGGGGGTCGGCTTTCTTT. Translation gives CATRDGGSAFF.

V gene TRBV19 combines with J gene TRBJ2-3; 8 bases match TRBD1. Germline V gene lookup returns CDR1 LNHDA and CDR2 SQIVND (reference sequence). There are 13 residues in the CDR3. V dropped 5 bases and J dropped 11; count of bases not matched to a gene: 9. This CDR3 is CASSLRSGTGQYF. CDR3 coding DNA: TGTGCCAGTAGTCTTCGCTCCGGGACAGGGCAGTATTTT. The complete variable domain, with remaining parts taken from reference TRBV19 and TRBJ2-3, reads DGGITQSPKYLFRKEGQNVTLSCEQNLNHDAMYWYRQDPGQGLRLIYYSQIVNDFQKGDIAEGYSVSREKKESFPLTVTSAQKNPTAFYLCASSLRSGTGQYFGPGTRLTVL.

This clonotype was counted only a few times. The CDR3 DNA sequence: TGTGCCAGCAGCTTAGCTAACCCCGGGAGCTACGAGCAGTACTTC. As protein: CASSLANPGSYEQYF. The chain carries TRBV7-2 and TRBJ2-7; TRBD2 is a possible D gene (6 bases). The CDR3 is made up of 15 amino acids. V shed 0 bases and J shed 3 bases, with 12 bases lying between them. Germline CDR1 is SGHTA and CDR2 is FQGNSA.

This chain uses TRBV5-4 with TRBJ2-5; no definite D call. From germline, CDR1 is SGHNT and CDR2 YYREEE (reference sequence). The CDR3 is 14 amino acids. Deletions cut 3 bases from V and 5 bases from J, with 14 bases between. The CDR3: CASSSNAVDETQYF. The CDR3, as DNA: TGTGCCAGCAGCTCCAACGCCGTGGACGAGACCCAGTACTTC. The full variable domain, in which reference TRBV5-4 and TRBJ2-5 provide the parts outside the CDR3, is ETGVTQSPTHLIKTRGQQVTLRCSSQSGHNTVSWYQQALGQGPQFIFQYYREEENGRGNFPPRFSGLQFPNYSSELNVNALELDDSALYLCASSSNAVDETQYFGPGTRLLVL.

This clonotype was detected a few times. The rearrangement joins TRBV12-3 or TRBV12-4 to TRBJ1-2; TRBD1 matches 10 bases. Trimming at V came to 3 bases and at J to 3 bases, leaving 4 bases not matched to a gene. The CDR3 sequence is 15 residues long. CDR3 in amino acids: CASSFLGTGDYGYTF. CDR3 DNA sequence: TGTGCCAGCAGTTTTTTAGGGACAGGGGACTATGGCTACACCTTC.

The chain carries TRBV7-8 and TRBJ1-5, with TRBD1 as a possible D gene (6 bases). The V gene lost 5 bases and the J gene lost 2 bases, with 19 bases spanning the gap. Germline V gives CDR1 SGHVS, CDR2 FQNEAQ. The CDR3 extends over 17 amino acids. The CDR3 DNA follows: TGTGCCAGCAGCCCATTGACAGGCGGCTTTGGCAATCAGCCCCAGCATTTT. Protein: CASSPLTGGFGNQPQHF.